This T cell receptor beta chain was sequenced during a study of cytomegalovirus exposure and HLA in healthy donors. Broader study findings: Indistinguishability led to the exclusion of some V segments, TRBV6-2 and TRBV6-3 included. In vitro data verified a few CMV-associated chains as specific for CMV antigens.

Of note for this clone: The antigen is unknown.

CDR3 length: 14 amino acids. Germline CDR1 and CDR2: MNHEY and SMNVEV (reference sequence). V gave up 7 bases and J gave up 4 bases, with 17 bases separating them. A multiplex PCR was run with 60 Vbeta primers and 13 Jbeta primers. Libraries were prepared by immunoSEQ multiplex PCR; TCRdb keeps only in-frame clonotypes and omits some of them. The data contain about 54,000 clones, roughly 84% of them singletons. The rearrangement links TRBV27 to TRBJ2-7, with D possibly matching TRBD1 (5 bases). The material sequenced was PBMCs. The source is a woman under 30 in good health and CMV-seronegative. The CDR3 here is CASKVSTALYEQYF. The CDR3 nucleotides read TGTGCCAGCAAGGTTTCGACAGCGCTTTACGAGCAGTACTTC.